Listed below are T cell receptor beta chains from one sample, sequenced in a study of blood T cell repertoires in COVID-19. Sequencing was performed with immunoSEQ multiplex PCR; in TCRdb, only in-frame clones are kept and a portion is missing. The sample holds about 180,000 clones, approximately 84% seen once. Sequenced: peripheral blood. These receptors came from a human donor in a cohort sampled during active COVID-19. CDR3s include the opening cysteine and the closing phenylalanine or tryptophan. A D gene is named only where the DNA matches it firmly. Clone size is shown for a subset of rows, as once, few, many or a class of expanded clone.

D gene	V gene	clone size	J gene	CDR3 protein	CDR3 DNA
.	TRBV5-4	.	TRBJ2-7	CASSFRPGEQYF	TGTGCCAGCAGCTTTCGTCCGGGCGAGCAGTACTTC
.	TRBV19	few	TRBJ1-1	CASSMTGNTEAFF	TGTGCCAGTAGTATGACAGGGAACACTGAAGCTTTCTTT
.	TRBV15	.	TRBJ2-1	CATSRDTGTSYNEQFF	TGTGCCACCAGCAGAGATACCGGGACATCCTACAATGAGCAGTTCTTC
TRBD1	TRBV11-2	.	TRBJ1-3	CASSLGQGEGNTIYF	TGTGCCAGCAGCTTAGGACAGGGAGAAGGAAACACCATATATTTT
.	TRBV6-5	.	TRBJ1-1	CASRIGQYTEAFF	TGTGCCAGCAGGATTGGACAGTACACTGAAGCTTTCTTT
TRBD1	TRBV3-1/TRBV3-2	.	TRBJ2-7	CASSQSPGQGRYEQYF	TGTGCCAGCAGCCAATCCCCGGGACAGGGGCGTTACGAGCAGTACTTC
.	TRBV5-1	.	TRBJ1-2	CASSPYSPTDYTF	TGCGCCAGCAGCCCGTACAGCCCGACAGACTACACCTTC
TRBD1	TRBV25-1	.	TRBJ2-7	CANRDRTYEQYF	TGTGCCAACCGGGACAGAACCTACGAGCAGTACTTC
.	TRBV19	.	TRBJ1-5	CASTSFNQPQHF	TGTGCCAGTACCAGTTTCAATCAGCCCCAGCATTTT
.	TRBV4-1	.	TRBJ1-6	CASSQVPGGVSDSPLHF	TGCGCCAGCAGCCAAGTACCCGGGGGGGTAAGTGATTCACCCCTCCACTTT
.	TRBV15	.	TRBJ1-5	CATSRGNQPQHF	TGTGCCACCTCCCGGGGGAATCAGCCCCAGCATTTT
.	TRBV14	.	TRBJ1-1	CASSQGSGTRAFF	TGTGCCAGCAGCCAAGGGTCGGGGACACGAGCTTTCTTT
TRBD2	TRBV5-1	.	TRBJ2-5	CASSLGSGGAEETQYF	TGCGCCAGCAGCTTGGGTAGCGGGGGGGCCGAAGAGACCCAGTACTTC
.	TRBV4-1	.	TRBJ1-1	CASSQEGGGGTEAFF	TGCGCCAGCAGCCAAGAGGGCGGGGGAGGCACTGAAGCTTTCTTT
TRBD1	TRBV10-3	.	TRBJ2-1	CATRTGSEDEQFF	TGTGCCACCCGGACAGGATCCGAAGATGAGCAGTTCTTC
.	TRBV4-1	.	TRBJ1-6	CASSPTLPQGNNSPLHF	TGCGCCAGCAGCCCGACCCTCCCACAGGGAAATAATTCACCCCTCCACTTT
TRBD1	TRBV19	.	TRBJ2-3	CASTTDRESDTQYF	TGTGCCAGTACCACGGACAGGGAGTCAGATACGCAGTATTTT
TRBD1	TRBV13	.	TRBJ1-1	CASSTTGGWAEAFF	TGTGCCAGCAGCACCACAGGGGGGTGGGCTGAAGCTTTCTTT
.	TRBV5-5	.	TRBJ1-3	CASSEDSWPNTIYF	TGTGCCAGCAGCGAGGACTCTTGGCCAAACACCATATATTTT
.	TRBV19	.	TRBJ1-2	CASSMAGTNYGYTF	TGTGCCAGTAGTATGGCAGGGACTAACTATGGCTACACCTTC
TRBD2	TRBV5-1	.	TRBJ2-7	CASSYAGGGVTYEQYF	TGCGCCAGCAGCTATGCGGGGGGCGGGGTAACGTACGAGCAGTACTTC
.	TRBV27	.	TRBJ2-6	CASSLAGANVLTF	TGTGCCAGCAGTTTAGCGGGGGCCAACGTCCTGACTTTC
TRBD2	TRBV5-8	.	TRBJ2-7	CASSYSGGAGYEQYF	TGTGCCAGCAGCTACAGCGGGGGGGCTGGATACGAGCAGTACTTC
.	TRBV4-1	.	TRBJ2-7	CASSQDKAIAYEQYF	TGCGCCAGCAGCCAAGATAAAGCAATCGCCTACGAGCAGTACTTC
.	TRBV19	.	TRBJ1-5	CASSIRVGGASNQPQHF	TGTGCCAGTAGTATAAGGGTAGGAGGGGCCAGCAATCAGCCCCAGCATTTT
TRBD1	TRBV12-3/TRBV12-4	.	TRBJ2-7	CASSGTESYEQYF	TGTGCCAGCAGTGGGACAGAATCCTACGAGCAGTACTTC
.	TRBV19	.	TRBJ1-5	CASSGGRNQPQHF	TGTGCCAGTAGTGGCGGCCGTAATCAGCCCCAGCATTTT
.	TRBV2	.	TRBJ2-1	CASSERRYNNEQFF	TGTGCCAGCAGTGAAAGGCGGTATAACAATGAGCAGTTCTTC
TRBD2	TRBV11-2	.	TRBJ2-7	CASSLGAGYSYEQYF	TGTGCCAGCAGCCTGGGAGCGGGGTACTCCTACGAGCAGTACTTC
TRBD1	TRBV4-1	.	TRBJ1-4	CASSQAGGLEEKLFF	TGCGCCAGCAGCCAAGCAGGGGGCTTGGAAGAAAAACTGTTTTTT
TRBD1	TRBV7-8	once	TRBJ2-2	CASSLDAGTGDLMNTGELFF	TGTGCCAGCAGCTTAGATGCCGGGACAGGGGATTTGATGAACACCGGGGAGCTGTTTTTT
.	TRBV7-2	.	TRBJ1-3	CASSLGGPSGNTIYF	TGTGCCAGCAGCTTAGGGGGGCCCTCTGGAAACACCATATATTTT
TRBD2	TRBV10-3	.	TRBJ2-7	CAIRGAAGGPGEQYF	TGTGCCATCAGGGGGGCGGCGGGGGGGCCGGGCGAGCAGTACTTC
.	TRBV6-4	.	TRBJ1-4	CASSVAGNATNEKLFF	TGTGCCAGCAGTGTCGCCGGGAATGCAACTAATGAAAAACTGTTTTTT
.	TRBV30	.	TRBJ1-1	CAWSVRIADTEAFF	TGTGCCTGGAGTGTACGAATTGCGGACACTGAAGCTTTCTTT
TRBD1	TRBV5-5	.	TRBJ1-5	CASSLGGGASQPQHF	TGTGCCAGCAGCTTGGGAGGGGGCGCGAGTCAGCCCCAGCATTTT
TRBD1	TRBV7-6	.	TRBJ2-3	CASSLLPGQGDTQYF	TGTGCCAGCAGCTTATTACCGGGACAGGGGGATACGCAGTATTTT
.	TRBV19	once	TRBJ1-4	CATAGGFEKLFF	TGTGCCACCGCCGGGGGGTTTGAAAAACTGTTTTTT
.	TRBV5-8	.	TRBJ2-2	CASSFESYSTANTGELFF	TGTGCCAGCAGCTTTGAGTCATACAGCACAGCGAACACCGGGGAGCTGTTTTTT
.	TRBV6-1	.	TRBJ2-3	CASSERVASVDSDTQYF	TGTGCCAGCAGTGAAAGGGTAGCTAGCGTGGATTCAGATACGCAGTATTTT
.	TRBV7-9	.	TRBJ1-3	CASSLPDRPSGNTIYF	TGTGCCAGCAGCTTACCCGACAGACCCTCTGGAAACACCATATATTTT
TRBD1	TRBV5-1	once	TRBJ2-6	CASSLAQGAVGANVLTF	TGCGCCAGCAGCTTGGCCCAGGGGGCCGTAGGGGCCAACGTCCTGACTTTC
.	TRBV13	once	TRBJ2-5	CASSLGRLQETQYF	TGTGCCAGCAGCTTAGGCAGGCTCCAAGAGACCCAGTACTTC
.	TRBV9	.	TRBJ1-2	CASSLDYYGYTF	TGTGCCAGCAGCTTAGACTACTATGGCTACACCTTC
.	TRBV20-1	.	TRBJ1-5	CSARDSRGLHF	TGCAGTGCTAGAGATTCAAGGGGCCTGCATTTT
TRBD2	TRBV7-9	.	TRBJ2-7	CASSPDPQGLAGASFEQYF	TGTGCCAGCAGCCCTGACCCACAGGGGCTAGCGGGGGCCTCCTTCGAGCAGTACTTC
.	TRBV6-1	.	TRBJ1-5	CASSEVVTGWQTQHF	TGTGCCAGCAGTGAAGTAGTTACAGGCTGGCAGACCCAGCATTTT
.	TRBV10-1	.	TRBJ2-3	CASSLSGAYDTQYF	TGCGCCAGCAGTCTCTCTGGGGCGTATGATACGCAGTATTTT
.	TRBV7-9	.	TRBJ2-5	CASSSQGQYQETQYF	TGTGCCAGCAGCTCCCAGGGCCAGTACCAAGAGACCCAGTACTTC
.	TRBV6-5	.	TRBJ1-1	CASRKTRSMNTEAFF	TGTGCCAGCAGAAAAACTAGGAGCATGAACACTGAAGCTTTCTTT
.	TRBV5-1	.	TRBJ1-4	CASSLEGVEEKLFF	TGCGCCAGCAGCTTAGAAGGGGTTGAGGAAAAACTGTTTTTT
TRBD1	TRBV11-2	.	TRBJ2-5	CASSLYSGTAETQYF	TGTGCCAGCAGCTTATACTCCGGGACAGCAGAGACCCAGTACTTC
.	TRBV11-2	once	TRBJ1-6	CASSLGPGRNSPLHF	TGTGCCAGCAGCTTAGGGCCAGGAAGAAATTCACCCCTCCACTTT
.	TRBV9	.	TRBJ2-2	CASSPGQSSPLGAGELFF	TGTGCCAGCAGCCCCGGACAGTCCAGTCCGCTCGGCGCCGGGGAGCTGTTTTTT
TRBD1	TRBV5-4	.	TRBJ1-1	CASSPEGADAFF	TGTGCCAGCAGCCCGGAGGGGGCTGACGCTTTCTTT
.	TRBV12-3/TRBV12-4	.	TRBJ1-1	CASSLLKNTEAFF	TGTGCCAGCAGTTTGTTAAAGAACACTGAAGCTTTCTTT
.	TRBV5-1	.	TRBJ1-1	CASSLTVRGSTEAFF	TGCGCCAGCAGCTTAACGGTACGGGGGTCGACTGAAGCTTTCTTT
.	TRBV5-6	.	TRBJ2-7	CASSRPGVGYYEQYF	TGTGCCAGCAGCCGACCAGGGGTGGGCTACTACGAGCAGTACTTC
.	TRBV12-5	.	TRBJ2-5	CASGYDSAGAQYF	TGTGCTAGTGGCTATGACTCCGCCGGGGCCCAGTACTTC
TRBD1	TRBV5-6	.	TRBJ2-3	CASSAIGTGRISTTDTQYF	TGTGCCAGCAGCGCCATCGGGACAGGTCGGATTTCCACCACAGATACGCAGTATTTT